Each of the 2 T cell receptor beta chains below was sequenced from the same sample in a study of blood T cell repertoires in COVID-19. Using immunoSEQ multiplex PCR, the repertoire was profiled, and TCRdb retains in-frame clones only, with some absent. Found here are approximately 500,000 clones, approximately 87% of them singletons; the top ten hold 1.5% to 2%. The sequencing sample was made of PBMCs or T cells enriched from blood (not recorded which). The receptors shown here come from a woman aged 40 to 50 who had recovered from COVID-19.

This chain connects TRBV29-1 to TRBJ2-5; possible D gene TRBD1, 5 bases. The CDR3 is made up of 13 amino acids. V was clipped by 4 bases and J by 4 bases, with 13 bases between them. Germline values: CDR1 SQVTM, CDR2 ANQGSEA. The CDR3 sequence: CSVGQGSRETQYF. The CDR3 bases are TGCAGCGTTGGGCAGGGAAGTCGAGAGACCCAGTACTTC.

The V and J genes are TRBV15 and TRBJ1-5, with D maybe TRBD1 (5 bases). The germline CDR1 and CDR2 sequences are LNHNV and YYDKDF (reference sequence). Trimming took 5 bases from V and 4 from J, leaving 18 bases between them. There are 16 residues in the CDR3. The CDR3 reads CATSSRWGQGNQPQHF. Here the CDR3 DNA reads TGTGCCACCAGCTCCAGGTGGGGCCAGGGAAATCAGCCCCAGCATTTT.